This T cell receptor beta chain was retrieved from a study of PD-L1 blockade in urothelial cancer. Turning to the study itself: Bladder-origin urothelial cancer in males covered most of the roughly 29 patients.

Time point here: pretreatment peripheral blood. TCRdb's copy holds only in-frame clones and misses some; the assay was immunoSEQ multiplex PCR. The sample yields about 74,000 clones, 90% seen once. This clonotype was sampled from a man aged 65 to 79 with urothelial cancer. The source was PBMCs, collected around atezolizumab (anti-PD-L1) treatment.

In nucleotides, the CDR3 is TGTGCCAGCAGCGACACAGGGGCCAAAAACATTCAGTACTTC. Protein sequence: CASSDTGAKNIQYF. The chain joins TRBV7-4 to TRBJ2-4; tentative D call: TRBD1 (6 bases). This CDR3 contains 14 residues. Per the germline V gene, CDR1 is SGHVT and CDR2 is SQSDAQ. V was clipped by 5 bases and J by 1 base, with 9 bases between them.